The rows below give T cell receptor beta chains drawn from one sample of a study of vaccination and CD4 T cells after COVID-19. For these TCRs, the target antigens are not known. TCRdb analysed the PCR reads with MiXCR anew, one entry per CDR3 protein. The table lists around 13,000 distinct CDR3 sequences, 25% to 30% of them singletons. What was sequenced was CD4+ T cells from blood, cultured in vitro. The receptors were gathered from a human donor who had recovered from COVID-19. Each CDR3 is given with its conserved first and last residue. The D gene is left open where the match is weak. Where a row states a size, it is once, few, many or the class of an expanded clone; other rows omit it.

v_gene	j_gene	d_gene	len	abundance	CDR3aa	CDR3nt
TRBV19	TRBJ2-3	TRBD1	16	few	CASSILTGRGRWRKYF	TGTGCCAGTAGTATCCTGACAGGGCGAGGGCGATGGAGGAAGTATTTT
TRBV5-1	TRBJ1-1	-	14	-	CASSFPTQGTEAFF	TGCGCCAGCAGCTTCCCGACACAGGGCACTGAAGCTTTCTTT
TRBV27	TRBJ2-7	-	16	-	CASSLSYVIGSYEQYF	TGTGCCAGCAGTTTATCCTATGTGATTGGTTCCTACGAGCAGTACTTC
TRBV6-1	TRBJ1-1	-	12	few	CASSDGGDEAFF	TGTGCCAGCAGCGACGGGGGGGATGAAGCTTTCTTT
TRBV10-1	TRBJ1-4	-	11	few	CASSDAEKLFF	TGCGCCAGCAGTGATGCTGAAAAACTGTTTTTT
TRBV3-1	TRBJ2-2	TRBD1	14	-	CASSTGTGVGELFF	TGTGCCAGCAGTACCGGGACAGGGGTCGGGGAGCTGTTTTTT
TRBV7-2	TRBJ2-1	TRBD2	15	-	CASSFTSVAYNEQFF	TGTGCCAGCAGCTTTACTAGCGTTGCCTACAATGAGCAGTTCTTC
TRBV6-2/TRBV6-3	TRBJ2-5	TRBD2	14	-	CASSYVWGGETQYF	TGTGCCAGCAGTTACGTCTGGGGGGGAGAGACCCAGTACTTC
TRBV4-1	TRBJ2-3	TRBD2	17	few	CASSQRVVGLAKDTQYF	TGCGCCAGCAGCCAAAGAGTAGTAGGACTAGCTAAAGATACGCAGTATTTT
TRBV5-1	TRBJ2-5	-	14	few	CASSLGGSPQTQYF	TGCGCCAGCAGCTTGGGTGGCAGCCCGCAGACCCAGTACTTC
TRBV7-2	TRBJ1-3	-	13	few	CASRAGGGNTIYF	TGTGCCAGCAGGGCGGGGGGTGGAAACACCATATATTTT
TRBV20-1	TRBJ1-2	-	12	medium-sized	CSAATGLDGYTF	TGCAGTGCAGCTACAGGGCTGGATGGCTACACCTTC
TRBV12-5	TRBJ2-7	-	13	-	CASGLVLKDEQYF	TGTGCTAGTGGTTTGGTCCTCAAGGACGAGCAGTACTTC
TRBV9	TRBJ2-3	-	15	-	CASSPNVAEGDTQYF	TGTGCCAGCAGCCCCAACGTCGCGGAGGGAGATACGCAGTATTTT
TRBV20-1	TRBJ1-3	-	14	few	CSAGGGQAANTIYF	TGCAGTGCTGGAGGGGGGCAGGCTGCAAACACCATATATTTT
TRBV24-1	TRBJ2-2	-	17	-	CATSDGRGGKWTGELFF	TGTGCCACCAGTGATGGGCGAGGGGGGAAATGGACCGGGGAGCTGTTTTTT
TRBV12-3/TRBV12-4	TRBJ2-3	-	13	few	CASNQGFGDTQYF	TGTGCCAGCAACCAAGGGTTCGGAGATACGCAGTATTTT
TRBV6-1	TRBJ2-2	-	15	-	CASSPGTLNTGELFF	TGTGCCAGCAGCCCCGGGACATTGAACACCGGGGAGCTGTTTTTT
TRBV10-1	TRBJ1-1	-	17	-	CASSPGGLRGAYTEAFF	TGCGCCAGCAGCCCTGGCGGCTTGAGGGGCGCGTACACTGAAGCTTTCTTT
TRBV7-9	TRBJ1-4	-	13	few	CASSLRTNEKLFF	TGTGCCAGCAGTTTAAGAACTAATGAAAAACTGTTTTTT
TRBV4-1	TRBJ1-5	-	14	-	CASTARVNNQPQHF	TGCGCCAGCACTGCCCGGGTGAACAATCAGCCCCAGCATTTT
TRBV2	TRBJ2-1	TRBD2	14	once	CVSSFGGGAGEQFF	TGTGTCAGCAGCTTTGGCGGGGGGGCCGGTGAGCAGTTCTTC
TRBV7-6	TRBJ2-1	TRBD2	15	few	CASSTQRGGLNEQFF	TGTGCCAGCAGCACCCAGCGGGGGGGTCTCAATGAGCAGTTCTTC
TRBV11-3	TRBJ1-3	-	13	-	CASSSRTRNTIYF	TGTGCCAGCAGCTCCCGGACGCGAAACACCATATATTTT
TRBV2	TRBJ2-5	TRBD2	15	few	CATQGLAGETGTQYF	TGTGCCACCCAGGGACTAGCGGGCGAAACAGGGACCCAGTACTTC
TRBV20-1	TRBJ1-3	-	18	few	CSARAHRGKRESGNTIYF	TGCAGTGCTAGAGCCCACCGGGGAAAGCGAGAATCTGGAAACACCATATATTTT